A single count supports the clone carrying this T cell receptor (beta chain). The data derive from a study of blood T cell repertoires in COVID-19. The wider study: Collection of acute and convalescent COVID-19 samples took place in the United States, Italy and Spain.

In the study's own analysis: Reference gene primer amplification yielded estimated nucleated cell counts. TCRdb's copy holds only in-frame clones and misses some; the assay was immunoSEQ multiplex PCR. The DNA gave D and trimming, while V, J and clone size come from that table. The table records about 230,000 clones, 80% to 90% of them present only once. J gave up 3 bases and V 4 bases, and 6 bases lay outside the gene matches. Germline V lookup: CDR1 SGHRS, CDR2 YFSETQ. The CDR3 sequence is 15 residues long. Participant age was roughly 18 to 95 years, and participants resided in fewer than 30 US areas. Grouping used clinical history reported by participants in a survey and questionnaire.

Specimen: PBMCs or T cells enriched from blood (not recorded which). J is TRBJ2-7 and V is TRBV5-1; 11 bases are shared with TRBD2. This TCR was sampled from a woman aged 25 to 45 who had been exposed to COVID-19. The CDR3 loop reads CASSTGLAGYYEQYF. CDR3 in DNA: TGCGCCAGCAGCACTGGACTAGCGGGTTACTACGAGCAGTACTTC.